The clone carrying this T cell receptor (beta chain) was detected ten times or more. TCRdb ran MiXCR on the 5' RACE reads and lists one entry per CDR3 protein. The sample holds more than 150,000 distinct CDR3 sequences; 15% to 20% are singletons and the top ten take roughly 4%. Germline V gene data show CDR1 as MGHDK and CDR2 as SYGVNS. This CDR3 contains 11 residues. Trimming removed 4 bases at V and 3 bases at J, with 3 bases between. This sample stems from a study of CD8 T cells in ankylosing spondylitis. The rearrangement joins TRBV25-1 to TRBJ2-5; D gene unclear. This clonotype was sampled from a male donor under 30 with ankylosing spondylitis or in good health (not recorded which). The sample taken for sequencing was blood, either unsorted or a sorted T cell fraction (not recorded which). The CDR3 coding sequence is TGTGCCAGCAGTGCAGAAGAGACCCAGTACTTC. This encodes CASSAEETQYF.